These 26 T cell receptor beta chains were sequenced from one sample in a study of shared clonotypes between healthy human individuals. The protocol was immunoSEQ multiplex PCR, while the TCRdb copy is restricted to in-frame clones and leaves out a portion. The sample has millions of clones; over 85% are singletons. Naive CD8 cells lacked CD45RO and underwent positive selection for CCR7, leaving out terminally differentiated effector memory CD45RA+ cells. Sequencing was carried out using naive CD8+ T cells sorted from blood. The receptor set was obtained from a man aged 18-30 years in good health.

The chain recombines TRBV7-3 with TRBJ2-2, with D perhaps TRBD2 (5 bases). This CDR3 spans 13 amino acids. Between the trimmed V and J ends, which lost 1 base and 6 bases, there was a span of 6 bases. CDR1 and CDR2 (germline): SGHTA, FQGTGA. CDR3 residues: CASSLNGAGELFF. The CDR3 DNA reads TGTGCCAGCAGCTTAAACGGGGCCGGGGAGCTGTTTTTT.

For this clone: This same CDR3 is encoded by further DNA sequences in the sample. This chain uses TRBV27 with TRBJ1-1; D perhaps matches TRBD1 (5 bases). The CDR3 covers 13 residues. The V end was cut by 2 bases, the J end by 7 bases, with 11 bases between. Germline V lookup: CDR1 MNHEY, CDR2 SMNVEV (reference sequence). This CDR3 is CASSLGGANEAFF. DNA for the CDR3: TGTGCCAGCAGTTTAGGAGGGGCCAATGAAGCTTTCTTT.

The V call is TRBV2, the J call TRBJ2-7; the D is unclear. In germline, CDR1 is SNHLY, CDR2 FYNNEI. This CDR3 has 15 amino acids. V was pared by 3 bases and J by 0 bases, with 12 bases between. The CDR3, as DNA: TGTGCCAGCAGTGAGAGCCCCACCAGCTCCTACGAGCAGTACTTC. Amino acids: CASSESPTSSYEQYF.

J is TRBJ1-2 and V is TRBV4-1; unclear D gene. Trimming cost V 4 bases and J 4 bases, with 10 bases left between them. The CDR3 is 13 residues long. Germline V lookup: CDR1 MGHRA, CDR2 YSYEKL. The DNA for the CDR3 is TGCGCCAGCAGCCCCCCAGGACTCTATGGCTACACCTTC. It specifies CASSPPGLYGYTF.

As regards this clone: This sample includes further DNA sequences coding for the same CDR3. The chain recombines TRBV27 with TRBJ2-1; 9 bases are a match to TRBD2. With 2 bases clipped from V and 7 bases from J, the junction kept 6 bases outside the gene matches. The CDR3 spans 15 residues. The germline V gene has CDR1 MNHEY and CDR2 SMNVEV (reference sequence). The CDR3 DNA reads as TGTGCCAGCAGTTTAATGGCGGGAGGGTTGAATGAGCAGTTCTTC. Residues: CASSLMAGGLNEQFF.

This rearrangement joins TRBV30 to TRBJ2-7; 8 bases match TRBD1. Losses at the gene ends were 0 bases for V and 6 bases for J; bases not matched to a gene: 10. The CDR3 is made up of 15 amino acids. CDR1 and CDR2 from the germline V gene are GTSNPN and SVGIG (reference sequence). CDR3 in DNA: TGTGCCTGGAGTGTATCTTTGGGACAGGAGGCCGAGCAGTACTTC. Translating it yields CAWSVSLGQEAEQYF.

The V gene is TRBV4-3, the J gene TRBJ2-1; the match to TRBD2 covers 10 bases. V lost 1 base, J lost 4 bases, and 4 bases stayed unmatched. The CDR3 sequence is 16 residues long. Germline lookup yields CDR1 LGHNA and CDR2 YSLEER. The CDR3 region has the DNA TGCGCCAGCAGCCAAGTCACTAGCGGGATGTACAATGAGCAGTTCTTC. Encoded protein: CASSQVTSGMYNEQFF.

The J gene is TRBJ2-7, the V gene TRBV19; possible D gene TRBD2, 6 bases. This CDR3 spans 14 amino acids. The germline gives CDR1 LNHDA, CDR2 SQIVND (reference sequence). The V gene lost 3 bases and the J gene lost 4 bases, with 13 bases spanning the gap. CDR3 in DNA: TGTGCCAGTAGTATGTCAGGCGGGACTTACGAGCAGTACTTC. Protein: CASSMSGGTYEQYF.

With regard to this clone: The same CDR3 is also encoded by other DNA sequences in this sample. The chain couples TRBV28 to TRBJ1-6, with D possibly matching TRBD1 (5 bases). The CDR3 has 15 residues. Trimming left V 2 bases short and J 8 bases short, with 13 bases between. CDR1 and CDR2 from the germline V gene are MDHEN and SYDVKM. The CDR3 region has the DNA TGTGCCAGCAGTTTAACTCAGGGCTGGGATTCACCCCTCCACTTT. Protein sequence: CASSLTQGWDSPLHF.

The sample holds a few counts of this clone. V and J are TRBV5-6 and TRBJ2-1; TRBD2 matches at 9 bases. V was pared by 3 bases and J by 7 bases, with 11 bases of the junction left unmatched. In germline, CDR1 is SGHDT, CDR2 YYEEEE. The CDR3 extends over 16 amino acids. CDR3 in amino acids: CASSSGELAGGNEQFF. The CDR3 DNA reads TGTGCCAGCAGCTCAGGTGAACTAGCGGGTGGGAATGAGCAGTTCTTC.

The chain carries TRBV4-3 and TRBJ1-2; D is possibly TRBD1 (6 bases). V lost 4 bases and J 4 bases, leaving 19 bases between the germline ends. CDR3 size: 16 residues. The germline V gene has CDR1 LGHNA and CDR2 YSLEER. The CDR3 sequence: CASSPAETGPRYGYTF. CDR3 in DNA: TGCGCCAGCAGCCCGGCCGAAACAGGGCCTCGCTATGGCTACACCTTC.

The chain couples TRBV10-3 to TRBJ2-1; D might be TRBD1 (6 bases). Trimming took off 11 bases at V and 7 bases at J, with 15 bases between the two ends. Germline V CDR1 and CDR2: ENHRY, SYGVKD. This CDR3 region has 12 residues. CDR3 protein: CAFWTDFNEQFF. CDR3 DNA sequence: TGTGCCTTCTGGACAGATTTTAATGAGCAGTTCTTC.

The J gene is TRBJ2-1, the V gene TRBV11-1; 8 bases line up with TRBD1. This CDR3 contains 15 residues. Germline V gene lookup returns CDR1 SGHAT and CDR2 FQDESV (reference sequence). The V segment lost 5 bases and the J segment 6 bases; nucleotides outside the gene matches: 9. CDR3 in amino acids: CASSLDRGVGNEQFF. Here the CDR3 DNA reads TGTGCCAGCAGCCTAGACAGGGGAGTGGGCAATGAGCAGTTCTTC.

The chain is built from TRBV4-1 and TRBJ2-1; possible D gene TRBD1, 5 bases. The V end lost 1 base, the J end lost 9 bases, and 22 bases lay between the germline ends. Germline V gene sequence: CDR1 MGHRA, CDR2 YSYEKL. This CDR3 has 17 amino acids. This CDR3 reads CASSQVQDTAYLSEQFF. The CDR3, as DNA: TGCGCCAGCAGCCAAGTTCAGGACACCGCTTATTTGAGTGAGCAGTTCTTC.

Only a few counts were recorded for this clone. Other nucleotide sequences in the sample specify the same CDR3. The chain carries TRBV28 and TRBJ1-4; possibly TRBD1 for D (5 bases). The CDR3 has 13 amino acids. V lost 3 bases and J 4 bases, leaving 6 bases between the germline ends. Germline V CDR1 and CDR2: MDHEN, SYDVKM. CDR3 region: CASSFRVNEKLFF. In DNA form, the CDR3 reads TGTGCCAGCAGTTTCAGGGTTAATGAAAAACTGTTTTTT.

This rearrangement joins TRBV2 to TRBJ2-5; D remains unclear. V lost 6 bases and J 5 bases, leaving 16 bases between the germline ends. Germline CDR1 and CDR2: SNHLY and FYNNEI. The CDR3 length is 14 residues. The CDR3 is CASRGKRTGETQYF. DNA of the CDR3: TGTGCCAGCAGAGGTAAAAGAACCGGGGAGACCCAGTACTTC.

V usage is TRBV7-9 and J usage is TRBJ2-3; 9 bases match TRBD2. The germline V gene encodes CDR1 SEHNR and CDR2 FQNEAQ (reference sequence). This CDR3 has 15 residues. Trimming took 3 bases from V and 5 from J; bases not matched to a gene: 6. In DNA, the CDR3 is TGTGCCAGCAGCTTTAGCGGGAGTTCCGAAGATACGCAGTATTTT. Amino acids: CASSFSGSSEDTQYF.

The rearrangement uses TRBV13 and TRBJ2-1; D is perhaps TRBD1 (6 bases). The CDR3 has 14 residues. V was cut by 5 bases and J by 5 bases, with 13 bases left in between. CDR1 is PRHDT and CDR2 is FYEKMQ in the germline V gene (reference sequence). CDR3 loop: CASSETGRDNEQFF. CDR3 nucleotide sequence: TGTGCCAGCAGCGAAACAGGGAGAGACAATGAGCAGTTCTTC.

The genes are TRBV10-3 and TRBJ2-1; 8 bases match TRBD2. The germline V gene has CDR1 ENHRY and CDR2 SYGVKD. V gave up 2 bases and J gave up 3 bases; unmatched junction bases: 0. CDR3 length equals 14 residues. The CDR3 coding sequence is TGTGCCATCAGTGAGCGGGAGGGCTACAATGAGCAGTTCTTC. It translates to CAISEREGYNEQFF.

This clone was recorded only once. The J gene is TRBJ2-3, the V gene TRBV7-9; 9 nucleotides match TRBD2. CDR3 length equals 17 residues. V gave up 5 bases and J gave up 2 bases; unmatched junction bases: 11. Germline V gene lookup returns CDR1 SEHNR and CDR2 FQNEAQ (reference sequence). CDR3 protein: CASSPEVPSGNTDTQYF. CDR3 coding DNA: TGTGCCAGCAGCCCCGAAGTGCCTAGCGGGAACACAGATACGCAGTATTTT.

The chain employs TRBV9 and TRBJ2-7, with D possibly TRBD2 on 8 matching bases. This CDR3 has 17 residues. The germline V gene encodes CDR1 SGDLS and CDR2 YYNGEE. Trimming took 4 bases from V and 4 from J, leaving 24 bases between them. CDR3 loop: CASSTPKGAGGEYEQYF. CDR3 sequence (DNA): TGTGCCAGCAGCACCCCGAAGGGGGCGGGGGGTGAATACGAGCAGTACTTC.

This clone has only one observation. The chain is built from TRBV28 and TRBJ1-4, with TRBD1 as a possible D gene (6 bases). Germline loops: CDR1 MDHEN, CDR2 SYDVKM. V was shortened by 6 bases and J by 8 bases, with 16 bases between the two germline ends. The CDR3 spans 14 residues. The CDR3 nucleotides are TGTGCCAGCAGACTTCAGGGGTCTGGAGAAAAACTGTTTTTT. Encoded protein: CASRLQGSGEKLFF.

CDR3 nucleotide sequence: TGTGCCAGCAGCTCCGGGACTATGATCACAGATACGCAGTATTTT. This codes for CASSSGTMITDTQYF. J is TRBJ2-3 and V is TRBV7-3; 7 bases match TRBD2. The CDR3 runs to 15 residues. The V gene end was trimmed by 4 bases and the J gene end by 2 bases; junction bases not matched to a gene: 6. Germline V gene data show CDR1 as SGHTA and CDR2 as FQGTGA. Drawing the rest from reference TRBV7-3 and TRBJ2-3, the complete variable domain is GAGVSQTPSNKVTEKGKYVELRCDPISGHTALYWYRQSLGQGPEFLIYFQGTGAADDSGLPNDRFFAVRPEGSVSTLKIQRTERGDSAVYLCASSSGTMITDTQYFGPGTRLTVL.

The chain uses TRBV19 and TRBJ1-2, with a tentative D call TRBD1 (5 bases). CDR1 is LNHDA, CDR2 SQIVND, per germline (reference sequence). V dropped 0 bases and J dropped 9 bases, with 23 bases sitting between them. The CDR3 spans 17 residues. The DNA of the CDR3 is TGTGCCAGTAGTATAGATCTATACCAGGAAGGGGCCATGAGCTACACCTTC. Protein product: CASSIDLYQEGAMSYTF.

The CDR3 bases are TGTGCCAGCAGCGAGGGAGGGACAGGTCCCTACGAGCAGTACTTC. Encoded protein: CASSEGGTGPYEQYF. This chain joins TRBV9 and TRBJ2-7; D is perhaps TRBD1 (8 bases). V lost 3 bases and J 2 bases, leaving 15 bases between the germline ends. Germline-derived CDR1 and CDR2 are SGDLS and YYNGEE. The CDR3 contains 15 residues.

The genes are TRBV5-1 and TRBJ2-7, with TRBD2 matching over 9 bases. The germline V gene encodes CDR1 SGHRS and CDR2 YFSETQ. The CDR3 runs to 14 residues. With V trimmed by 3 bases and J by 2 bases, 3 bases remained unmatched. CDR3 sequence: CASSSGLAAYEQYF. DNA of the CDR3: TGCGCCAGCAGCTCGGGACTAGCAGCCTACGAGCAGTACTTC.